Below are 20 T cell receptor beta chains sequenced from a single sample in a study of blood T cell repertoires in COVID-19. The assay was immunoSEQ multiplex PCR, and TCRdb's table has in-frame clones only and misses some. The repertoire consists of about 83,000 clones, with roughly 82% occurring once and the leading ten covering approximately 19%. Sequencing used peripheral blood. The receptor set was obtained from a woman aged 80 or over with active or convalescent COVID-19.

The chain employs TRBV6-2 or TRBV6-3 and TRBJ2-1; 7 nucleotides agree with TRBD1. CDR1 and CDR2 (germline): MNHEY, SVGEGT. The V and J ends lost 4 bases and 6 bases, in that order; junction bases with no gene match: 12. The CDR3 is made up of 16 amino acids. CDR3 in DNA: TGTGCCAGCAGTTTCGCCGGGACAGTCACCGCCAATGAGCAGTTCTTC. Protein: CASSFAGTVTANEQFF.

This clone was picked up one time. V and J are TRBV5-1 and TRBJ2-2, with 11 bases identical to TRBD2. With 5 bases clipped from V and 5 bases from J, the junction kept 2 bases outside the gene matches. Germline V gene lookup returns CDR1 SGHRS and CDR2 YFSETQ. The CDR3 extends over 14 amino acids. The CDR3 DNA is TGCGCCAGCAGGACTAGCGGGGTAACCGGGGAGCTGTTTTTT. It codes for CASRTSGVTGELFF.

The rearrangement joins TRBV5-5 to TRBJ1-1, with D perhaps matching TRBD1 (6 bases). CDR3 size: 14 residues. Between the trimmed V and J ends, which lost 4 bases and 1 base, there was a span of 11 bases. Germline V gene lookup returns CDR1 SGHKS and CDR2 YYEKEE (reference sequence). The CDR3 DNA reads as TGTGCCAGCAGCCCCGGGACAAAGAACACTGAAGCTTTCTTT. Protein product: CASSPGTKNTEAFF.

The chain is built from TRBV28 and TRBJ1-1; 8 bases match TRBD1. In germline, CDR1 is MDHEN, CDR2 SYDVKM. Germline trimming cut 6 bases from V and 0 bases from J; bases unmatched to any gene: 3. The CDR3 consists of 14 residues. The CDR3 loop is CASRPGQVNTEAFF. The CDR3, as DNA: TGTGCCAGCAGGCCGGGACAGGTGAACACTGAAGCTTTCTTT. Full variable domain (outside the CDR3, taken from reference TRBV28 and TRBJ1-1): DVKVTQSSRYLVKRTGEKVFLECVQDMDHENMFWYRQDPGLGLRLIYFSYDVKMKEKGDIPEGYSVSREKKERFSLILESASTNQTSMYLCASRPGQVNTEAFFGQGTRLTVV.

The chain has TRBV24-1 and TRBJ1-5, with a tentative D call TRBD1 (5 bases). CDR1 is KGHDR and CDR2 is SFDVKD in the germline V gene. V gave up 5 bases and J gave up 0 bases, with 13 bases separating them. The CDR3 has 16 amino acids. In DNA form, the CDR3 reads TGTGCCACCAGTGCCCCAGGGTCCAATAGCAATCAGCCCCAGCATTTT. Protein: CATSAPGSNSNQPQHF.

This rearrangement joins TRBV9 to TRBJ1-3; perhaps TRBD1 as D (5 bases). V was trimmed by 0 bases and J by 0 bases, leaving 19 bases between them. Per the germline V gene, CDR1 is SGDLS and CDR2 is YYNGEE. CDR3 length equals 19 residues. Here the CDR3 reads CASSVATGGAGNSGNTIYF. The DNA for the CDR3 is TGTGCCAGCAGCGTAGCTACGGGAGGGGCAGGTAACTCTGGAAACACCATATATTTT.

The gene calls are TRBV24-1 and TRBJ2-3; TRBD2 matches 10 bases. The junction had 15 bases not matched to a gene; V was cut back by 12 bases and J by 4 bases. CDR3 length: 16 residues. Per the germline V gene, CDR1 is KGHDR and CDR2 is SFDVKD. The CDR3 region has the DNA TGTGCCGCCTCGGGAGGAGCGGGGGGGCGAGCAGATACGCAGTATTTT. Amino acids: CAASGGAGGRADTQYF.

The rearrangement uses TRBV4-3 and TRBJ2-5, with D perhaps matching TRBD1 (5 bases). The CDR3 runs 13 residues. The germline V and J ends were trimmed by 3 bases and 10 bases, with 15 bases remaining between them. The germline CDR1 and CDR2 sequences are LGHNA and YSLEER. CDR3 amino acids: CASSQMPQGIQYF. The CDR3 DNA reads TGCGCCAGCAGCCAGATGCCCCAGGGAATCCAGTACTTC.

The V call is TRBV6-5, the J call TRBJ1-3; D is unclear. The CDR3 runs to 14 residues. Germline V CDR1 and CDR2: MNHEY, SVGAGI. Trimming pared 4 bases from V and 2 bases from J, leaving 9 bases between. The CDR3 here is CASSSSAAGNTIYF. Written as DNA, the CDR3 is TGTGCCAGCAGTTCCAGTGCAGCTGGAAACACCATATATTTT.

This clone was found a few times. The V and J genes are TRBV4-1 and TRBJ1-5, with 8 bases fitting TRBD1. The V gene's germline CDR1 is MGHRA and CDR2 YSYEKL. V lost 1 base to trimming and J lost 4 bases; unmatched junction nucleotides: 9. This CDR3 is built from 17 residues. The CDR3 sequence is CASSQGDRGWGNQPQHF. As DNA, the CDR3 is TGCGCCAGCAGCCAAGGAGACAGGGGATGGGGAAATCAGCCCCAGCATTTT.

J is TRBJ2-2 and V is TRBV27; D might be TRBD1 (5 bases). Germline values: CDR1 MNHEY, CDR2 SMNVEV (reference sequence). V was clipped by 5 bases and J by 7 bases, with 11 bases between them. This CDR3 is 13 amino acids long. The CDR3 DNA sequence: TGTGCCAGCAGTCACAGGTCTGACGGGGAGCTGTTTTTT. It codes for CASSHRSDGELFF.

J is TRBJ1-5 and V is TRBV18; D gene uncertain. Trimming stripped 6 bases from V and 4 bases from J, with 13 bases between. Germline values: CDR1 KGHSH, CDR2 LQKENI. This CDR3 has 14 residues. Here the CDR3 reads CASSPREGNQPQHF. CDR3 coding DNA: TGTGCCAGCTCGCCTCGGGAAGGTAATCAGCCCCAGCATTTT.

CDR3 residues: CASSILGGRENIQYF. The CDR3 DNA sequence: TGTGCCAGTAGTATCCTTGGTGGCAGGGAAAACATTCAGTACTTC. The chain carries TRBV19 and TRBJ2-4; possibly TRBD1 for D (5 bases). Trimming stripped 3 bases from V and 5 bases from J, with 14 bases between. The germline V gene encodes CDR1 LNHDA and CDR2 SQIVND (reference sequence). The CDR3 covers 15 residues.

This clone was observed a handful of times. The rearrangement joins TRBV6-2 or TRBV6-3 to TRBJ1-4; no firm D call. The CDR3 runs 15 residues. Germline V gene data show CDR1 as MNHEY and CDR2 as SVGEGT. Trimming left V 3 bases short and J 0 bases short, with 8 bases between. The CDR3 sequence is CASSYRRSTNEKLFF. The CDR3 coding sequence is TGTGCCAGCAGTTATAGGAGATCAACTAATGAAAAACTGTTTTTT.

V usage is TRBV19 and J usage is TRBJ1-5, with D unresolved. V dropped 3 bases and J dropped 5 bases, with 11 bases sitting between them. Germline V gene sequence: CDR1 LNHDA, CDR2 SQIVND (reference sequence). The CDR3 loop spans 14 amino acids. CDR3 sequence reads: CASSIRGYYQPQHF. CDR3 bases: TGTGCCAGTAGTATTAGAGGGTATTATCAGCCCCAGCATTTT.

This clone was recorded only once. The rearrangement links TRBV6-1 to TRBJ1-3; no clear D. Per germline, CDR1 MNHNS and CDR2 SASEGT. The length of the CDR3 is 16 residues. Trimming cost V 3 bases and J 0 bases, with 12 bases left between them. This chain's CDR3 is CASSDPRGPSGNTIYF. As DNA, the CDR3 is TGTGCCAGCAGTGACCCACGCGGTCCCTCTGGAAACACCATATATTTT.

Turning to this clone: Sequence at one end of the junction differs from germline and may be a read error. The chain links TRBV7-7 to TRBJ2-3; maybe TRBD1 (6 bases). This CDR3 has 15 amino acids. The V gene's germline CDR1 is SSHAT and CDR2 FNYEAQ (reference sequence). The CDR3 is CASSLGGESTDTQYF. CDR3 bases: TGTGCTAGCAGCTTAGGGGGAGAGAGCACAGATACGCAGTATTTT. The variable domain in full, with the rest retrieved from reference TRBV7-7 and TRBJ2-3, is GAGVSQSPRYKVTKRGQDVTLRCDPISSHATLYWYQQALGQGPEFLTYFNYEAQPDKSGLPSDRFSAERPEGSISTLTIQRTEQRDSAMYRCASSLGGESTDTQYFGPGTRLTVL.

CDR3 sequence: CASSRGGEGSGEKLFF. CDR3 in DNA: TGTGCCAGCAGCAGAGGGGGCGAGGGTTCAGGTGAAAAACTGTTTTTT. The chain employs TRBV7-2 and TRBJ1-4; 7 positions agree with TRBD1. Unmatched junction bases numbered 13, after V lost 5 bases and J lost 7 bases. Germline V gives CDR1 SGHTA, CDR2 FQGNSA. The CDR3 is 16 residues long.

This clone was recorded a few times. The V and J genes are TRBV4-3 and TRBJ2-3; D is possibly TRBD1 (6 bases). With 0 bases removed from V and 5 bases from J, the gap between germline ends came to 12 bases. The length of the CDR3 is 15 residues. The germline CDR1 and CDR2 sequences are LGHNA and YSLEER. The DNA for the CDR3 is TGCGCCAGCAGCCAAGAGCCAGGGGTTGGAGATACGCAGTATTTT. It yields the protein CASSQEPGVGDTQYF.

This chain's CDR3 is CASSADGDQPQHF. The CDR3 DNA reads TGTGCCAGCAGCGCGGACGGGGATCAGCCCCAGCATTTT. The chain joins TRBV12-3 or TRBV12-4 to TRBJ1-5; D call uncertain. The ends were cut back, 6 bases at V and 5 bases at J, with 11 bases in the middle. There are 13 residues in the CDR3.